In this sample, the clone carrying this TCR beta chain turned up once. Specified time point: blood 2 weeks post-SBRT. The sample's treatment: 15 Gy SBRT to primary tumor, nephrectomy 4 weeks later. After SBRT, blood was collected at 2 and 4 weeks, plus baseline. The patient's renal cell carcinoma had clear cell pathology. This sample is part of a study of radiation and T cells in renal cell carcinoma. CDR1 and CDR2 from the germline V gene are MNHEY and SVGAGI. This CDR3 contains 14 residues. Trimming took 5 bases from V and 5 from J, leaving 16 bases between them. Some clones are missing from TCRdb's copy, which holds only in-frame ones; the method was immunoSEQ multiplex PCR. Found here are about 150,000 clones, around 90% of them singletons; the top ten hold about an eighth.

This chain joins TRBV6-5 and TRBJ2-7, with D possibly being TRBD2 (6 bases). This sequence was found in a woman aged 45-65 years with renal cell carcinoma. The sequenced sample was blood, obtained from a patient whose treatment included radiotherapy and nephrectomy. The CDR3 sequence: CASSTPLEGHEQYF. In DNA form, the CDR3 reads TGTGCCAGCAGTACACCCCTGGAGGGCCACGAGCAGTACTTC.